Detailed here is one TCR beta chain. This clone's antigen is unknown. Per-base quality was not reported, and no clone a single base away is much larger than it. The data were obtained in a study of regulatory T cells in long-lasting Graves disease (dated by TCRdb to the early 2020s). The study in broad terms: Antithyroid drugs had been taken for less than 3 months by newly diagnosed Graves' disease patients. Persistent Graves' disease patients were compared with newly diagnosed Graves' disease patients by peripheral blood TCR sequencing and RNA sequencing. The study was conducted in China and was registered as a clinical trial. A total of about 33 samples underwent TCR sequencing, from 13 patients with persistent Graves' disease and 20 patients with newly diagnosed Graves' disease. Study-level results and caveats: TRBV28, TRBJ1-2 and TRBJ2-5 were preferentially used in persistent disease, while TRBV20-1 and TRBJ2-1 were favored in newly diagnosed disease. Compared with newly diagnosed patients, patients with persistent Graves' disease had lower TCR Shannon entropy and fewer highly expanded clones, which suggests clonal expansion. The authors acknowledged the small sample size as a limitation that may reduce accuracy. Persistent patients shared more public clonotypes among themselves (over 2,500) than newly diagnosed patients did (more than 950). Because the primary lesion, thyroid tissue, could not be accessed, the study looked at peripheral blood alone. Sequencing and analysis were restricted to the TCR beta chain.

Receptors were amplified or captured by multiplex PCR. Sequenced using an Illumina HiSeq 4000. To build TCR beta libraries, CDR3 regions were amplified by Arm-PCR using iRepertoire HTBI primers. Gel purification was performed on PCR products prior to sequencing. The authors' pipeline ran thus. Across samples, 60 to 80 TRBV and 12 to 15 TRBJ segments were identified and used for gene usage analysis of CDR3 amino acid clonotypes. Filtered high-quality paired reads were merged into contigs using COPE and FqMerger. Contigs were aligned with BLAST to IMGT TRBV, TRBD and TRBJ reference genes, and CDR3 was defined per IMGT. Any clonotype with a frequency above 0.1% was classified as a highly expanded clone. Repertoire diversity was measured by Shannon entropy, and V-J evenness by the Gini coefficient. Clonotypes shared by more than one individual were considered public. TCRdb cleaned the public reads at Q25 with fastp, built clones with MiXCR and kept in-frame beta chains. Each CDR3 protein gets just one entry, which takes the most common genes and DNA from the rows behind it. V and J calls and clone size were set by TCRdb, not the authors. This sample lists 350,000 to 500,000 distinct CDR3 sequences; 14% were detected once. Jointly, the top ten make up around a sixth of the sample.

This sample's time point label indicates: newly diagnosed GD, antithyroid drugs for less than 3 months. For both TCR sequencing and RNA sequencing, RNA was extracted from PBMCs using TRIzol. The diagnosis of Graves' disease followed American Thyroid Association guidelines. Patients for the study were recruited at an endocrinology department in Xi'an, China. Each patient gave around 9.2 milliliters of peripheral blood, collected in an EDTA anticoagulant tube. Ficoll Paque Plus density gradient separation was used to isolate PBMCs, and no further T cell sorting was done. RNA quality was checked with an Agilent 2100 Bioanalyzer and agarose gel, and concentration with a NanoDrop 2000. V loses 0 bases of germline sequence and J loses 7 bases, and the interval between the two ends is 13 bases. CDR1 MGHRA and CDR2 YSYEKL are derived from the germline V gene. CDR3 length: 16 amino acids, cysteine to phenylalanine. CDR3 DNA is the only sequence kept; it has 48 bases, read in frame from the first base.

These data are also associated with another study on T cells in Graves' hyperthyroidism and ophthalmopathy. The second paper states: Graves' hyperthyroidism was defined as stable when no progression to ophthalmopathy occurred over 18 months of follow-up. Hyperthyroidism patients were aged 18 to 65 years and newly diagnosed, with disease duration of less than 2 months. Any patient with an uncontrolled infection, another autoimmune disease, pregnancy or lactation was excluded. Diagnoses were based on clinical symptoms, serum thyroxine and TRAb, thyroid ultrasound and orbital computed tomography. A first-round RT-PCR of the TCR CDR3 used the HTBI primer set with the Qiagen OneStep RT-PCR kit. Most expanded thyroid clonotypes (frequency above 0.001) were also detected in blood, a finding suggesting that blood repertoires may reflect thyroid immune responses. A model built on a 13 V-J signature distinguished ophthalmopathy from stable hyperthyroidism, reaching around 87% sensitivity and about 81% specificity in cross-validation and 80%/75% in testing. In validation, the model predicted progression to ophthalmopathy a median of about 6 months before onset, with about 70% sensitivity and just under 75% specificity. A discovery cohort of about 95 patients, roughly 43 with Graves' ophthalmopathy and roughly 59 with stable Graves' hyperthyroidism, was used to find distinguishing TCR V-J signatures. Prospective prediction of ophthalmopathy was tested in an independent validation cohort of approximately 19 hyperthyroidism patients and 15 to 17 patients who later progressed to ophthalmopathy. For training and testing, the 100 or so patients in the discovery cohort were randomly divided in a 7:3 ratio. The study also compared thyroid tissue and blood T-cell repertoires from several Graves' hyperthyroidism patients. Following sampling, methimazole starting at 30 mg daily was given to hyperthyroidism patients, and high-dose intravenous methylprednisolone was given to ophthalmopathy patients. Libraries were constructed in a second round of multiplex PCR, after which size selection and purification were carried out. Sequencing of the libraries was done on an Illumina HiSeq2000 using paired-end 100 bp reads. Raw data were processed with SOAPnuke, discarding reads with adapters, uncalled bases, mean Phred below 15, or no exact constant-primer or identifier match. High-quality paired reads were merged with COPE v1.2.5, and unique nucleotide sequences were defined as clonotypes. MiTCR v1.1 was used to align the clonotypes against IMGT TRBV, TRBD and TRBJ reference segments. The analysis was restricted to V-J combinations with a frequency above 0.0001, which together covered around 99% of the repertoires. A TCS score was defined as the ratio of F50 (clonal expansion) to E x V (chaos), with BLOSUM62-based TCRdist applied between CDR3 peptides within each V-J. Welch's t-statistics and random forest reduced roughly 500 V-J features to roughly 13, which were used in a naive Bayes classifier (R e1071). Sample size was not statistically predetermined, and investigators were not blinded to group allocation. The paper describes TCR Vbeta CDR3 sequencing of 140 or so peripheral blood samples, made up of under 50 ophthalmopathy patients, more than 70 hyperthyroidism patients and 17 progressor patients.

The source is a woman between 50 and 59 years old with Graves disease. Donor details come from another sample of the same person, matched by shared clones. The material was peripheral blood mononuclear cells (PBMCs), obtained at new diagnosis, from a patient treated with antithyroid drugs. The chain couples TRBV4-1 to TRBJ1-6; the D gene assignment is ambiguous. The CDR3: CASSQDRMDRNSPLHF. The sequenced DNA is TGCGCCAGCAGCCAAGATCGTATGGACCGAAATTCACCCCTCCACTTT.